One sample yielded the 12 T cell receptor beta chains listed below, sequenced in a study of T cell responses to AZD1222 COVID-19 vaccine. Libraries were prepared by immunoSEQ multiplex PCR; TCRdb keeps only in-frame clonotypes and omits some of them. The sample lists 46,000 or so clones; about 83% were seen once. Material: peripheral blood, obtained on day 0 of AZD1222 vaccination. The receptors originated from an adult in good health.

J is TRBJ2-5 and V is TRBV18, with D uncertain. V lost 2 bases and J 3 bases, leaving 4 bases between the germline ends. The CDR3 covers 12 residues. Germline values: CDR1 KGHSH, CDR2 LQKENI. The chain's CDR3 is CASSPSKETQYF. The CDR3 coding sequence is TGTGCCAGCTCACCATCTAAAGAGACCCAGTACTTC.

The V call is TRBV5-6, the J call TRBJ2-3, with D perhaps TRBD1 (7 bases). This CDR3 has 16 residues. CDR1 and CDR2 from the germline V gene are SGHDT and YYEEEE. V was trimmed by 1 base and J by 4 bases, leaving 16 bases between them. CDR3 loop: CASSLSGQGVSDTQYF. The CDR3 DNA follows: TGTGCCAGCAGCTTGAGCGGGCAGGGGGTTTCAGATACGCAGTATTTT.

CDR3 nucleotides: TGTGCCAGCAGTGACAAGGACAGCAATCAGCCCCAGCATTTT. Protein product: CASSDKDSNQPQHF. The chain employs TRBV2 and TRBJ1-5; D is unclear. CDR1 is SNHLY, CDR2 FYNNEI, per germline. The CDR3 covers 14 residues. V was cut by 3 bases and J by 1 base, with 7 bases left in between. Full variable domain (missing parts from reference TRBV2 and TRBJ1-5): EPEVTQTPSHQVTQMGQEVILRCVPISNHLYFYWYRQILGQKVEFLVSFYNNEISEKSEIFDDQFSVERPDGSNFTLKIRSTKLEDSAMYFCASSDKDSNQPQHFGDGTRLSIL.

The chain combines TRBV14 with TRBJ1-1, with D possibly matching TRBD1 (6 bases). The V end lost 3 bases, the J end lost 0 bases, and 11 bases lay between the germline ends. In germline, CDR1 is SGHDN, CDR2 FVKESK. This CDR3 spans 15 amino acids. CDR3 amino acids: CASSHNRVMNTEAFF. CDR3 DNA sequence: TGTGCCAGCAGCCACAACAGGGTTATGAACACTGAAGCTTTCTTT.

The chain couples TRBV5-1 to TRBJ2-1; the D is unclear. V dropped 4 bases and J dropped 2 bases, with 10 bases sitting between them. CDR1 and CDR2 from the germline V gene are SGHRS and YFSETQ. The CDR3 sequence is 14 residues long. CDR3 in amino acids: CASSIDPAYNEQFF. DNA of the CDR3: TGCGCCAGCAGCATAGACCCGGCCTACAATGAGCAGTTCTTC.

The chain uses TRBV4-1 and TRBJ2-1; D is unresolved. Germline V gene lookup returns CDR1 MGHRA and CDR2 YSYEKL. This CDR3 region has 13 residues. V was trimmed by 4 bases and J by 8 bases, leaving 12 bases between them. The CDR3 nucleotides read TGCGCCAGCAGCCGGCCTAGTGGGGATGAGCAGTTCTTC. It specifies CASSRPSGDEQFF.

The chain is built from TRBV7-2 and TRBJ2-2; weak D call: TRBD2 (6 bases). Germline lookup yields CDR1 SGHTA and CDR2 FQGNSA. This CDR3 contains 16 residues. Trimming pared 1 base from V and 0 bases from J, leaving 9 bases between. DNA of the CDR3: TGTGCCAGCAGCTTAGTTCGCGGGACGAACACCGGGGAGCTGTTTTTT. Protein product: CASSLVRGTNTGELFF. Variable domain in full (rest from reference TRBV7-2 and TRBJ2-2): GAGVSQSPSNKVTEKGKDVELRCDPISGHTALYWYRQSLGQGLEFLIYFQGNSAPDKSGLPSDRFSAERTGGSVSTLTIQRTQQEDSAVYLCASSLVRGTNTGELFFGEGSRLTVL.

The J gene is TRBJ1-2, the V gene TRBV12-3 or TRBV12-4; D call uncertain. The V gene lost 5 bases and the J gene lost 7 bases, with 14 bases spanning the gap. The CDR3 covers 13 residues. In DNA form, the CDR3 reads TGTGCCAGCAGTCTCGGGGATTTCGGTGGCTACACCTTC. This encodes CASSLGDFGGYTF.

This clone was seen a handful of times. V gene TRBV5-1 combines with J gene TRBJ1-1; D remains ambiguous. The CDR3 totals 13 residues. The V end lost 0 bases, the J end lost 1 base, and 4 bases lay between the germline ends. The germline CDR1 and CDR2 sequences are SGHRS and YFSETQ. Here the CDR3 reads CASSLVKNTEAFF. DNA of the CDR3: TGCGCCAGCAGCTTGGTTAAGAACACTGAAGCTTTCTTT.

J is TRBJ2-5 and V is TRBV6-5; a possible D gene is TRBD2 (6 bases). The V and J ends lost 6 bases and 5 bases respectively, with 13 bases between them. The CDR3 extends over 13 amino acids. Germline CDR1 reads MNHEY; CDR2 reads SVGAGI. CDR3 sequence (DNA): TGTGCCAGCAGCGGGGACTTTGGGGAGACCCAGTACTTC. Residues: CASSGDFGETQYF.

The chain recombines TRBV3-1 (or the pseudogene TRBV3-2) with TRBJ1-5; TRBD1 might be the D (6 bases). The CDR3 sequence is 14 residues long. Per the germline V gene, CDR1 is LGHDT and CDR2 is YNNKEL (reference sequence). Trimming stripped 5 bases from V and 5 bases from J, with 13 bases between. Written as DNA, the CDR3 is TGTGCCAGCAGCGTCCGGGGGCAAGATCAGCCCCAGCATTTT. As protein: CASSVRGQDQPQHF.

The chain employs TRBV2 and TRBJ2-7; 9 bases fit TRBD1. This CDR3 has 14 amino acids. Germline values: CDR1 SNHLY, CDR2 FYNNEI. With 5 bases clipped from V and 7 bases from J, the junction kept 9 bases outside the gene matches. The CDR3 nucleotides are TGTGCCAGCAGTAACAGGGGGCGGCCCCCTGAGCAGTACTTC. The encoded protein is CASSNRGRPPEQYF.